The TCR beta chain under discussion was sequenced for a study of PD-1 blockade in mismatch repair-deficient tumors. Looking at the study overall: Patients had over ten mismatch repair-deficient cancer types and were previously treated and progressing.

V lost 4 bases, J lost 4 bases, and 14 bases lay in between. From germline, CDR1 is SGHNT and CDR2 YYREEE (reference sequence). CDR3 length: 14 residues. All patients were mismatch repair deficient, assessed by either PCR or immunohistochemistry. TCR sequencing covered a few patients who responded to pembrolizumab. Overall study findings and caveats: After pembrolizumab, tumor-resident clones rose rapidly, then generally contracted before radiologic responses.

The method was immunoSEQ multiplex PCR; TCRdb's version includes in-frame clones alone and lacks a portion of them. This sample has just over 25,000 clones, with around 85% found just once. Worth noting for this clone: Its antigen is not known.

The TCR originated in an adult with mismatch repair-deficient cancer. The chain joins TRBV5-4 to TRBJ1-2, with D maybe TRBD1 (5 bases). Sequenced material: PBMCs, taken before pembrolizumab treatment. In DNA form, the CDR3 reads TGTGCCAGCAGCGGACGACAGCCTCCCTATGGCTACACCTTC. It translates to CASSGRQPPYGYTF. The whole variable domain, remainder taken from reference TRBV5-4 and TRBJ1-2, is ETGVTQSPTHLIKTRGQQVTLRCSSQSGHNTVSWYQQALGQGPQFIFQYYREEENGRGNFPPRFSGLQFPNYSSELNVNALELDDSALYLCASSGRQPPYGYTFGSGTRLTVV.